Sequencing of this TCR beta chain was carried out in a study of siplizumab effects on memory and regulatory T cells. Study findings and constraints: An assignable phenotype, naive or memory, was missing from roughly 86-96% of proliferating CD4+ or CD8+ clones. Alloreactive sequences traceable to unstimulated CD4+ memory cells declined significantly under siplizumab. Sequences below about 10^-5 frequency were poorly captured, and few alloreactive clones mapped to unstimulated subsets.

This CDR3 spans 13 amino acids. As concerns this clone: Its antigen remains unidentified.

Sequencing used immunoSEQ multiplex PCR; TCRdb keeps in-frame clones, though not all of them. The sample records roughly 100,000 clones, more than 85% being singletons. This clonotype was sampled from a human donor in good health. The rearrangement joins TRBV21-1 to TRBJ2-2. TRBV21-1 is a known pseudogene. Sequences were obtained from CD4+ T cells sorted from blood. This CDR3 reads CASSKLNTGELFF. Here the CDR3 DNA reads TGTGCCAGCAGCAAATTGAACACCGGGGAGCTGTTTTTT.